This T cell receptor beta chain was observed in a study of Ad26.COV2.S vaccination and SARS-CoV-2 variants. Study at large: Donor allocation was to the COV1001 Ad26.COV2.S trial arm. Recipients of Ad26.COV2.S got it intramuscularly, once or twice 56 days apart.

V was pared by 5 bases and J by 4 bases, with 10 bases of the junction left unmatched. Germline assignment: CDR1 MDHEN and CDR2 SYDVKM. The CDR3 is 15 amino acids. The repertoire was sequenced with immunoSEQ multiplex PCR; TCRdb's copy has only in-frame clones and lacks some. The sample lists 200,000 to 250,000 clones; approximately 87% were seen once. General observations from the study: Recipients given vaccine exceeded placebo recipients in spike-specific TCR breadth. Participants given vaccine showed non-spike TCR breadth similar to that of placebo recipients.

Treatment denoted: 15 to 20 received Ad26.COV2.S at low or high dose, single or two shots; 5 received placebo; per-sample allocation not given. Sampling was performed 63 days after the first vaccine or placebo injection. On this clone itself: The antigen is undetermined.

The receptor's source is a person aged 18-65 years who received the Ad26.COV2.S COVID-19 vaccine or a placebo. V usage is TRBV28 and J usage is TRBJ1-2, with 7 bases identical to TRBD1. The specimen comprised peripheral blood, sampled in a trial of Ad26.COV2.S vaccine versus placebo. Here the CDR3 DNA reads TGTGCCAGCAGTGCCCACCGACAGGGCGTCTATGGCTACACCTTC. Translating it yields CASSAHRQGVYGYTF.